The rows below give T cell receptor beta chains drawn from one sample of a study of glioma-infiltrating T cells. TCRdb reprocessed the multiplex PCR reads via MiXCR and lists one record per CDR3 protein. Of 90,000 to 110,000 distinct CDR3 sequences listed, less than 30% are singletons. Sequencing was done on a sample of glioma tissue, nonneoplastic brain tissue, or PBMCs (not recorded which). The receptors derive from a human donor with low-grade glioma or glioblastoma, undergoing nonglioma brain surgery, or in good health (not recorded which). CDR3s include the opening cysteine and the closing phenylalanine or tryptophan. Fields, in order: J gene, V gene, D gene, clone size, CDR3 DNA, CDR3 protein. A D gene is named only where the DNA matches it firmly. For some rows the clone size is stated as once, few or many, or as a class when expanded; others skip it.

J: TRBJ2-7
V: TRBV12-3/TRBV12-4
D: NA
size: NA
DNA: TGTGCCAGCAGTCCCGGCGGGACCTCCCCGGTGGAGCAGTACTTC
CDR3: CASSPGGTSPVEQYF

J: TRBJ2-3
V: TRBV5-1
D: NA
size: few
DNA: TGCGCCAGCGCCTTGGTATGGTACACAGATACGCAGTATTTT
CDR3: CASALVWYTDTQYF

J: TRBJ2-3
V: TRBV7-2
D: TRBD2
size: many
DNA: TGTGCCAGCAGCTCGTCCCGACTAGCGGGGGAAGATACGCAGTATTTT
CDR3: CASSSSRLAGEDTQYF

J: TRBJ1-2
V: TRBV7-3
D: TRBD1
size: many
DNA: TGTGCCAGCAGCTTCGCTTGGGGACAGTCGCTACTGGCTAACTATGGCTACACCTTC
CDR3: CASSFAWGQSLLANYGYTF

J: TRBJ2-3
V: TRBV7-2
D: TRBD1
size: many
DNA: TGTGCCAGCAGCTCGACAGGGGCTAGCACAGATACGCAGTATTTT
CDR3: CASSSTGASTDTQYF

J: TRBJ2-3
V: TRBV24-1
D: NA
size: many
DNA: TGTGCCACCAGTGATCCGCCGGGAGGCACAGATACGCAGTATTTT
CDR3: CATSDPPGGTDTQYF

J: TRBJ2-7
V: TRBV14
D: NA
size: many
DNA: TGTGCCAGCAGCCAAGAAATCGGACATCTCTACGAGCAGTACTTC
CDR3: CASSQEIGHLYEQYF

J: TRBJ1-5
V: TRBV18
D: TRBD1
size: many
DNA: TGTGCCAGCTTACGGACAGGGGATCAGCCCCAGCATTTT
CDR3: CASLRTGDQPQHF

J: TRBJ2-5
V: TRBV20-1
D: TRBD2
size: NA
DNA: TGCAGTGCTAGAGATTCCCCGACTAGCGGGATCGAGACCCAGTACTTC
CDR3: CSARDSPTSGIETQYF

J: TRBJ2-7
V: TRBV4-3
D: TRBD1
size: many
DNA: TGCGCCAGCAGCCAAGAGAGGGGGCGGTACGAGCAGTACTTC
CDR3: CASSQERGRYEQYF

J: TRBJ1-1
V: TRBV7-9
D: NA
size: many
DNA: TGTGCCAGCAGCCCTTCAGGGAGTGAGAACACTGAAGCTTTCTTT
CDR3: CASSPSGSENTEAFF

J: TRBJ2-7
V: TRBV28
D: NA
size: many
DNA: TGTGCCAGTTGGAGAGGGATCGACGAGCAGTACTTC
CDR3: CASWRGIDEQYF

J: TRBJ2-3
V: TRBV19
D: TRBD2
size: NA
DNA: TGTGCCAGTACCCTTAGCGGGAGAGGTAGCACAGATACGCAGTATTTT
CDR3: CASTLSGRGSTDTQYF

J: TRBJ2-5
V: TRBV19
D: NA
size: NA
DNA: TGTGCCAGTAGCCCTGCGGGGTACCAAGAGACCCAGTACTTC
CDR3: CASSPAGYQETQYF

J: TRBJ1-1
V: TRBV12-3/TRBV12-4
D: NA
size: few
DNA: TGTGCCAGCAGGCGAGACACTGAAGCTTTCTTT
CDR3: CASRRDTEAFF

J: TRBJ1-1
V: TRBV20-1
D: NA
size: many
DNA: TGCAGTGCTAGGGGCGTAGAGGGCTTGGTGACTGAAGCTTTCTTT
CDR3: CSARGVEGLVTEAFF

J: TRBJ1-1
V: TRBV7-2
D: TRBD1
size: many
DNA: TGTGCCAGCAGCCCCGACAGGGTAGAGCTAGGAGCCACTGAAGCTTTCTTT
CDR3: CASSPDRVELGATEAFF

J: TRBJ2-7
V: TRBV7-2
D: NA
size: many
DNA: TGTGCCAGCAGCTTAGTCGCAGGCGCTCACGAGCAGTACTTC
CDR3: CASSLVAGAHEQYF

J: TRBJ2-3
V: TRBV7-2
D: NA
size: NA
DNA: TGTGTTAGCAGCTTAGAGGGGGGGCCGACAGATACGCAGTATTTT
CDR3: CVSSLEGGPTDTQYF

J: TRBJ1-5
V: TRBV7-2
D: NA
size: many
DNA: TGTGCCAGCAGCTCGCTCCCTGGGCAGTGGAGTCAGCCCCAGCATTTT
CDR3: CASSSLPGQWSQPQHF

J: TRBJ1-1
V: TRBV6-2/TRBV6-3
D: NA
size: many
DNA: TGTGCCAGCAGCCGGAGTCAGATCCTTAACACTGAAGCTTTCTTT
CDR3: CASSRSQILNTEAFF

J: TRBJ2-7
V: TRBV6-1
D: NA
size: many
DNA: TGTGCCAGCAGTATTCCGGGTTCCTCCTACGAGCAGTACTTC
CDR3: CASSIPGSSYEQYF

J: TRBJ2-5
V: TRBV9
D: NA
size: NA
DNA: TGTGCCAGCAGCGTCAAGACCGTGGGTGGGACCCAGTACTTC
CDR3: CASSVKTVGGTQYF

J: TRBJ2-2
V: TRBV3-1
D: NA
size: NA
DNA: TGTGCCAGCAGCCAACTGGGAGATACCGGGGAGCTGTTTTTT
CDR3: CASSQLGDTGELFF

J: TRBJ2-3
V: TRBV2
D: NA
size: many
DNA: TGTGCCAGCATTCGGGGTCCCCCAGATACGCAGTATTTT
CDR3: CASIRGPPDTQYF

J: TRBJ1-2
V: TRBV27
D: NA
size: many
DNA: TGTGCCAGCAGTCTACTCCCGACAGGAAGGTATGGCTACACCTTC
CDR3: CASSLLPTGRYGYTF

J: TRBJ2-3
V: TRBV4-1
D: NA
size: many
DNA: TGCGCCAGCAGCCAAGGGTCCTTTGGCACAGATACGCAGTATTTT
CDR3: CASSQGSFGTDTQYF

J: TRBJ1-1
V: TRBV11-1
D: TRBD1
size: NA
DNA: TGTGCCAGCAGCTTAGCCGGACAGGGAACCACTGAAGCTTTCTTT
CDR3: CASSLAGQGTTEAFF